Each of the 19 T cell receptor beta chains below was sequenced from the same sample in a study of coeliac disease (dated by TCRdb to 2022 to 2024). Libraries were prepared through the immunoSEQ multiplex PCR assay. TCRdb mirrors the immuneACCESS table, restricted to in-frame sequences. Some clones are absent from its copies; in checked studies, under half trace to an unresolved V gene, and the reason for the others is unknown. Counted in this sample were 6,000 to 7,000 clones; around two thirds of them appeared once. Roughly a fifth of the sample belongs to the ten largest clones. Sequenced sample: lymphocytes from the gut lamina propria. This specimen's cell subset or site label, per the study, means: lamina propria cell (LPC) fraction of small intestinal biopsy. Receptors originate from a man aged 60 to 75 with celiac disease on a gluten-free diet.

There are a few counts of this clone. This chain links TRBV28 with TRBJ1-6; TRBD1 aligns across 8 bases. The CDR3 sequence is 15 residues long. Germline-derived CDR1 and CDR2 are MDHEN and SYDVKM. The V and J ends lost 3 bases and 10 bases, in that order; junction bases with no gene match: 8. CDR3 loop: CASSFSRGRRSPLHF. As DNA, the CDR3 is TGTGCCAGCAGTTTTTCCAGGGGGCGGCGGTCACCCCTCCACTTT.

The rearrangement joins TRBV7-4 to TRBJ2-1, with D tentatively TRBD2 (7 bases). Germline V CDR1 and CDR2: SGHVT, SQSDAQ. Trimming stripped 5 bases from V and 8 bases from J, with 19 bases between. CDR3 length: 15 residues. CDR3 region: CASSPREGGSDEQFF. Written as DNA, the CDR3 is TGTGCCAGCAGCCCTAGGGAGGGGGGGAGCGATGAGCAGTTCTTC.

The chain joins TRBV5-1 to TRBJ2-5; TRBD2 aligns across 12 bases. The CDR3 has 15 residues. The ends lost 5 bases at V and 4 bases at J; junction bases unmatched: 6. The germline gives CDR1 SGHRS, CDR2 YFSETQ. The CDR3 region is CASSLGTSGLETQYF. The CDR3 DNA reads TGCGCCAGCAGTCTCGGGACTAGCGGGTTAGAGACCCAGTACTTC.

The rearrangement joins TRBV6-1 to TRBJ1-1; TRBD1 is a possible D gene (6 bases). Per the germline V gene, CDR1 is MNHNS and CDR2 is SASEGT. With 7 bases removed from V and 4 bases from J, the gap between germline ends came to 13 bases. The CDR3 covers 13 residues. CDR3 in amino acids: CASIHRDGTEAFF. The CDR3, as DNA: TGTGCCAGCATCCACAGGGATGGCACTGAAGCTTTCTTT.

This clone was observed a single time. The rearrangement links TRBV19 to TRBJ1-2; D gene uncertain. V dropped 6 bases and J dropped 3 bases, with 14 bases sitting between them. The CDR3 has 14 residues. Looked up from germline, CDR1 is LNHDA and CDR2 is SQIVND (reference sequence). As DNA, the CDR3 is TGTGCCAGTAGAGATGGAGGGAACGACTATGGCTACACCTTC. This sequence encodes CASRDGGNDYGYTF.

The rearrangement uses TRBV2 and TRBJ2-2; 7 bases agree with TRBD2. The CDR3 is 18 residues long. Trimming removed 0 bases from V and 6 bases from J; junction bases left unmatched: 13. The germline V gene encodes CDR1 SNHLY and CDR2 FYNNEI. CDR3 amino acids: CASSEAEVAGWGPGELFF. DNA for the CDR3: TGTGCCAGCAGTGAAGCGGAGGTAGCGGGCTGGGGCCCCGGGGAGCTGTTTTTT.

This clone has only a few counts. The chain combines TRBV6-5 with TRBJ2-7, with 13 positions matching TRBD2. CDR3 length equals 16 residues. CDR1 is MNHEY, CDR2 SVGAGI, per germline. The J segment lost 5 bases and the V segment lost 4 bases, leaving 8 bases of the junction unmatched. DNA of the CDR3: TGTGCCAGCAGTTTCGGGACTAGCGGGGTAGGCCACGAGCAGTACTTC. Its protein product is CASSFGTSGVGHEQYF.

The CDR3 sequence: CASSRDRGSNQPQHF. CDR3 bases: TGTGCCAGCTCACGGGACAGGGGTAGCAATCAGCCCCAGCATTTT. The rearrangement uses TRBV18 and TRBJ1-5; TRBD1 agrees at 10 bases. This CDR3 contains 15 residues. The V segment lost 4 bases and the J segment 0 bases; nucleotides outside the gene matches: 0. CDR1 is KGHSH, CDR2 LQKENI, per germline.

V and J are TRBV10-1 and TRBJ1-5; D is undetermined. Looked up from germline, CDR1 is WNHNN and CDR2 is SYGVQD (reference sequence). V gave up 0 bases and J gave up 5 bases, with 8 bases separating them. The CDR3 totals 14 residues. As DNA, the CDR3 is TGCGCCAGCAGTGAGTCTTTAGGAGATCAGCCCCAGCATTTT. It is translated as CASSESLGDQPQHF.

The rearrangement links TRBV6-1 to TRBJ1-2, with TRBD1 matching 7 bases. V shed 0 bases and J 0 bases; nucleotides not matched to a gene: 4. The CDR3 covers 16 residues. Germline V gene sequence: CDR1 MNHNS, CDR2 SASEGT. The CDR3 DNA reads TGTGCCAGCAGTGAAGCCTCGACAGGGTCTAACTATGGCTACACCTTC. It yields the protein CASSEASTGSNYGYTF.

This clone is large (0.1 to 1%) within its sample. J is TRBJ2-7 and V is TRBV4-2; 9 nucleotides agree with TRBD2. With 0 bases clipped from V and 2 bases from J, the junction kept 5 bases outside the gene matches. The germline V gene has CDR1 LGHNA and CDR2 YNFKEQ. This CDR3 contains 16 residues. CDR3 loop: CASSQDLASGAYEQYF. CDR3 DNA sequence: TGTGCCAGCAGCCAAGATCTGGCTAGCGGGGCCTACGAGCAGTACTTC.

This chain uses TRBV28 with TRBJ1-2, with D possibly TRBD1 on 5 matching bases. Looked up from germline, CDR1 is MDHEN and CDR2 is SYDVKM. CDR3 size: 13 residues. The V end was cut by 3 bases, the J end by 8 bases, with 13 bases between. The CDR3 loop is CASSFPGGGGYTF. In nucleotides, the CDR3 is TGTGCCAGCAGTTTTCCGGGGGGGGGAGGCTACACCTTC.

Only one count was recorded for this clone. This chain links TRBV6-1 with TRBJ1-5, with D hard to call. Germline CDR1 MNHNS, CDR2 SASEGT. The CDR3 sequence is 15 residues long. Between the trimmed V and J ends, which lost 2 bases and 0 bases, there was a span of 8 bases. CDR3 DNA sequence: TGTGCCAGCAGTGAACCGGGGTATAGCAATCAGCCCCAGCATTTT. Protein sequence: CASSEPGYSNQPQHF.

V gene TRBV7-8 combines with J gene TRBJ2-3, with D maybe TRBD2 (7 bases). The V and J ends lost 8 bases and 1 base respectively, with 13 bases between them. Germline V gene lookup returns CDR1 SGHVS and CDR2 FQNEAQ. CDR3 size: 14 residues. The DNA for the CDR3 is TGTGCCAGCGAAGGGGGGGGCGGCACAGATACGCAGTATTTT. Translated, it gives CASEGGGGTDTQYF.

The rearrangement joins TRBV6-1 to TRBJ2-3; possible D gene TRBD1, 5 bases. This CDR3 is 20 amino acids long. V lost 6 bases and J 2 bases, leaving 30 bases between the germline ends. CDR1 is MNHNS and CDR2 is SASEGT in the germline V gene. This CDR3 is CASREPPTDLGSSLTDTQYF. CDR3 coding DNA: TGTGCCAGCAGAGAACCCCCGACAGACCTCGGGTCCTCCCTCACAGATACGCAGTATTTT.

The genes are TRBV28 and TRBJ2-3; 9 nucleotides match TRBD1. V lost 5 bases and J lost 3; bases outside the gene matches: 9. Germline V gives CDR1 MDHEN, CDR2 SYDVKM. The CDR3 spans 16 residues. The CDR3 DNA reads as TGTGCCAGCAGTCCCGGGACAGGGCCAAAAACAGATACGCAGTATTTT. This sequence encodes CASSPGTGPKTDTQYF.

The rearrangement links TRBV19 to TRBJ1-2, with no clear D. The V and J ends lost 1 base and 8 bases respectively, with 11 bases between them. This CDR3 has 13 residues. Germline V gene data show CDR1 as LNHDA and CDR2 as SQIVND (reference sequence). CDR3 DNA: TGTGCCAGTAGTATAGGTAGAGGCCGGGGCTACACCTTC. Translation gives CASSIGRGRGYTF.

The J gene is TRBJ1-5, the V gene TRBV7-6, with 11 positions matching TRBD1. V dropped 5 bases and J dropped 7; count of bases not matched to a gene: 7. The CDR3 totals 15 residues. CDR1 SGHVS and CDR2 FNYEAQ come from the germline V gene. Here the CDR3 DNA reads TGTGCCAGCAGCGCCGGGACAGGGGGGGGACAGCCCCAGCATTTT. Protein sequence: CASSAGTGGGQPQHF.

The chain joins TRBV6-5 to TRBJ2-7; D uncertain. The CDR3 has 11 amino acids. Deletions cut 5 bases from V and 3 bases from J, with 5 bases between. Germline CDR1 and CDR2: MNHEY and SVGAGI. Written as DNA, the CDR3 is TGTGCCAGCAGTGTTAACTACGAGCAGTACTTC. Protein product: CASSVNYEQYF.